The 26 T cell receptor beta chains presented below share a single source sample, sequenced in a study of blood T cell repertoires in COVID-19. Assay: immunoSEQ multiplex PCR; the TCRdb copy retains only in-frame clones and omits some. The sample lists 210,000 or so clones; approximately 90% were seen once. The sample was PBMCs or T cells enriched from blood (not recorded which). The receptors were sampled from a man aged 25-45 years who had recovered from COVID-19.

DNA for the CDR3: TGTGCCAGCAGCCAAGTCGCTCGGGGGGGCCTATACAATGAGCAGTTCTTC. It translates to CASSQVARGGLYNEQFF. The chain couples TRBV4-2 to TRBJ2-1; the match to TRBD2 covers 8 bases. The V gene end was trimmed by 1 base and the J gene end by 4 bases; junction bases not matched to a gene: 9. There are 17 residues in the CDR3. From germline, CDR1 is LGHNA and CDR2 YNFKEQ.

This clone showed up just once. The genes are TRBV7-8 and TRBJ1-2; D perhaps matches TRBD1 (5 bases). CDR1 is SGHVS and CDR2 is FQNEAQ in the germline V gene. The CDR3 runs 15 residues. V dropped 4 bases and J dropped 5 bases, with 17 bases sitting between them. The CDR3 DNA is TGTGCCAGCAGCTCCCCCGCGACAGCCTCTTATGGCTACACCTTC. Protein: CASSSPATASYGYTF. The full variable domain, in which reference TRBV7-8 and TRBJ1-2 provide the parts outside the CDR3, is GAGVSQSPRYKVAKRGQDVALRCDPISGHVSLFWYQQALGQGPEFLTYFQNEAQLDKSGLPSDRFFAERPEGSVSTLKIQRTQQEDSAVYLCASSSPATASYGYTFGSGTRLTVV.

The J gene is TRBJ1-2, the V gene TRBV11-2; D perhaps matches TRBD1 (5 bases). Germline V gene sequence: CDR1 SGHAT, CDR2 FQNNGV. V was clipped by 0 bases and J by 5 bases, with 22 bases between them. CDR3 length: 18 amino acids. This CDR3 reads CASSLDLWKDIEEYGYTF. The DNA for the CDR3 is TGTGCCAGCAGCTTAGACCTTTGGAAGGACATTGAGGAGTATGGCTACACCTTC.

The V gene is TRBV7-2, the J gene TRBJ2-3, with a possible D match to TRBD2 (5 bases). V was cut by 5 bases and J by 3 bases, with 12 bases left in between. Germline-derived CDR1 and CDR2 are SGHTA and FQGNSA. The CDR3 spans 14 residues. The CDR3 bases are TGTGCCAGCAGCAAACAGCGGAGGACAGATACGCAGTATTTT. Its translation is CASSKQRRTDTQYF.

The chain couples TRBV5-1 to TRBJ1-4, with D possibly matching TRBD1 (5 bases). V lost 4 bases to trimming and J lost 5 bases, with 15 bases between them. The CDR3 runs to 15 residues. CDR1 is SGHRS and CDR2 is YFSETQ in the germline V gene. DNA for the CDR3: TGCGCCAGCAGCGACATGCAGGGTCTGAATGAAAAACTGTTTTTT. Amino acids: CASSDMQGLNEKLFF.

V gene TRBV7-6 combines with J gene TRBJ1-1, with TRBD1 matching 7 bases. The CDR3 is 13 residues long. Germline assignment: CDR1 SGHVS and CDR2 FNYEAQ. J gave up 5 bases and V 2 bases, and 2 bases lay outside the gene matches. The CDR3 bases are TGTGCCAGCAGCTTAAGACAGGGAACTGAAGCTTTCTTT. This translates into CASSLRQGTEAFF.

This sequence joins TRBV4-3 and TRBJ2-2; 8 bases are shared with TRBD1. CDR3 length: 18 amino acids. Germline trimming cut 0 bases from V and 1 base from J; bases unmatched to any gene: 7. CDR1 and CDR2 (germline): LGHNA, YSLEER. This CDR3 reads CASSQDSQGAGNTGELFF. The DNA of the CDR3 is TGCGCCAGCAGCCAAGACTCTCAGGGGGCAGGGAACACCGGGGAGCTGTTTTTT.

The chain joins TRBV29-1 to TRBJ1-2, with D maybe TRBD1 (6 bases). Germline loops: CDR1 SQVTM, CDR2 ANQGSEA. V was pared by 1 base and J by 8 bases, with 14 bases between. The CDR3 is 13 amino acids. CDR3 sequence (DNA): TGCAGCGTTGAAGGAGGGGCAGGGGACGGCTACACCTTC. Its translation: CSVEGGAGDGYTF.

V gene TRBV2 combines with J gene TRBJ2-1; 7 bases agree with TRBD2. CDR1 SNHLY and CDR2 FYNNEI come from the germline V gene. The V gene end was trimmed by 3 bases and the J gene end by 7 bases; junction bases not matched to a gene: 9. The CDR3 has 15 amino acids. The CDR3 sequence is CASSDPLLASNEQFF. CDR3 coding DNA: TGTGCCAGCAGTGATCCCCTACTAGCGTCTAATGAGCAGTTCTTC.

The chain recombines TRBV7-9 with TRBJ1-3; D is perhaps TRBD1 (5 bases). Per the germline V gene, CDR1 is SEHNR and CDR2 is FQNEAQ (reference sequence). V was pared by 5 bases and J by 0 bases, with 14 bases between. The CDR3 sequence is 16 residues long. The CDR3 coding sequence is TGTGCCAGCAGCCAACAGACAGTTAGCTCTGGAAACACCATATATTTT. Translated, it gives CASSQQTVSSGNTIYF. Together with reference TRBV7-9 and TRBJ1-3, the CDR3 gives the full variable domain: DTGVSQNPRHKITKRGQNVTFRCDPISEHNRLYWYRQTLGQGPEFLTYFQNEAQLEKSRLLSDRFSAERPKGSFSTLEIQRTEQGDSAMYLCASSQQTVSSGNTIYFGEGSWLTVV.

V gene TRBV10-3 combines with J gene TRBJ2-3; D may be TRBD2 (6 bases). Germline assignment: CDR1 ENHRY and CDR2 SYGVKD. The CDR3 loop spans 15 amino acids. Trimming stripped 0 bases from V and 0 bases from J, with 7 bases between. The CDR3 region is CAISESLASTDTQYF. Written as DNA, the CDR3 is TGTGCCATCAGTGAGTCTCTAGCGAGCACAGATACGCAGTATTTT.

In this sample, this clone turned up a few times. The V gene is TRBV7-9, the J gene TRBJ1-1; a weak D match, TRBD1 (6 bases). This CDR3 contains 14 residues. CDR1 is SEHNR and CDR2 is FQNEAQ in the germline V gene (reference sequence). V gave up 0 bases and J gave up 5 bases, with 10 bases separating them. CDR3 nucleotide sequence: TGTGCCAGCAGCTTAGCGGGGGGGCAGACTGAAGCTTTCTTT. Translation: CASSLAGGQTEAFF.

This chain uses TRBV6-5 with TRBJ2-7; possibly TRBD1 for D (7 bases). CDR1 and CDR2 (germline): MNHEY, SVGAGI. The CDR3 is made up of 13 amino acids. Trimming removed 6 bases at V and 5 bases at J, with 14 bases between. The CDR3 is CASRLAGGNEQYF. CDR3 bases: TGTGCCAGCAGACTAGCAGGGGGTAACGAGCAGTACTTC.

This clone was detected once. CDR3 DNA sequence: TGTGCCAGCAGTTTCGGTGGGGCGGCGAACTATGGCTACACCTTC. It specifies CASSFGGAANYGYTF. This chain connects TRBV28 to TRBJ1-2; TRBD1 might be the D (5 bases). Germline CDR1 and CDR2: MDHEN and SYDVKM. This CDR3 is built from 15 residues. V dropped 3 bases and J dropped 2 bases, with 13 bases sitting between them.

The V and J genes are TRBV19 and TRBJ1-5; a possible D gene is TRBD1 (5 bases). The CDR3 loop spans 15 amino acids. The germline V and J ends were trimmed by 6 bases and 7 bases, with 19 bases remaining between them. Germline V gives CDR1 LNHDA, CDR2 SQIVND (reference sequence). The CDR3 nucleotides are TGTGCCAGTAGAGAGACATCAGGGTGGGGCCAGCCCCAGCATTTT. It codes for CASRETSGWGQPQHF.

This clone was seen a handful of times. CDR3 DNA: TGTGCCAGCAGCTTGGGGGGGGGCGGCTTTGGAGAAAAACTGTTTTTT. It encodes CASSLGGGGFGEKLFF. This chain uses TRBV5-4 with TRBJ1-4; a possible D gene is TRBD1 (6 bases). V was clipped by 0 bases and J by 8 bases, with 17 bases between them. The CDR3 spans 16 residues. The germline V gene has CDR1 SGHNT and CDR2 YYREEE (reference sequence).

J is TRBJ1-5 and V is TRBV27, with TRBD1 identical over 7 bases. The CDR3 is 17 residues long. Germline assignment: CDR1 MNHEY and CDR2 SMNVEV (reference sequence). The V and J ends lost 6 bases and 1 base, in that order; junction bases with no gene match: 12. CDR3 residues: CASRSEGGTDSNQPQHF. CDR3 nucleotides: TGTGCCAGCAGATCCGAGGGTGGGACAGACAGCAATCAGCCCCAGCATTTT.

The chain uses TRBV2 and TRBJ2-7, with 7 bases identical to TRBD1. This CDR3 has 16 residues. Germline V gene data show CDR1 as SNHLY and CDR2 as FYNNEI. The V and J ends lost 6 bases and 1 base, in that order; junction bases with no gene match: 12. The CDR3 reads CASSGTVFLDSYEQYF. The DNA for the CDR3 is TGTGCCAGCAGCGGGACAGTCTTTCTAGATTCCTACGAGCAGTACTTC.

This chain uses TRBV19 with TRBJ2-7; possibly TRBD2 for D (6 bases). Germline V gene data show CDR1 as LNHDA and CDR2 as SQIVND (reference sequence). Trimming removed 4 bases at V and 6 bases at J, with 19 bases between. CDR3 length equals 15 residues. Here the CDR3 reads CASSSPETRSREQYF. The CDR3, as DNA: TGTGCCAGTAGTAGTCCCGAGACTAGGAGTCGCGAGCAGTACTTC.

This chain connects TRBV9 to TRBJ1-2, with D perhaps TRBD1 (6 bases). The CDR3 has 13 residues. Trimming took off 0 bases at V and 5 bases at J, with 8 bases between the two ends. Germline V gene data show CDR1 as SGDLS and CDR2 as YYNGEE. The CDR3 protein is CASSVGTEYGYTF. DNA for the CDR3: TGTGCCAGCAGCGTAGGGACAGAGTATGGCTACACCTTC.

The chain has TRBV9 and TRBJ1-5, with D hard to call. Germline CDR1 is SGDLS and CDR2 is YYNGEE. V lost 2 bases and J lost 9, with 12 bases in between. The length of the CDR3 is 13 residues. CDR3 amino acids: CASSVNSRSPQHF. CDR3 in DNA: TGTGCCAGCAGCGTGAACAGTCGGTCGCCCCAGCATTTT. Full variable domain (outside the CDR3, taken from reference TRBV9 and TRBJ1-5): DSGVTQTPKHLITATGQRVTLRCSPRSGDLSVYWYQQSLDQGLQFLIQYYNGEERAKGNILERFSAQQFPDLHSELNLSSLELGDSALYFCASSVNSRSPQHFGDGTRLSIL.

CDR3 sequence (DNA): TGTGCCAGCAGTGAAAACTCAGGCTACGAGCAGTACTTC. Its protein product is CASSENSGYEQYF. The rearrangement links TRBV6-4 to TRBJ2-7; D remains unclear. Germline V gene lookup returns CDR1 MRHNA and CDR2 SNTAGT. This CDR3 spans 13 amino acids. Between the trimmed V and J ends, which lost 3 bases and 3 bases, there was a span of 9 bases.

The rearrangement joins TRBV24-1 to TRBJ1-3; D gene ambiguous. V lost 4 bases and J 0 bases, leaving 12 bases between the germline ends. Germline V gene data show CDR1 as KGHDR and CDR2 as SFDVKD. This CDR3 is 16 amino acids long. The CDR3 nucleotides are TGTGCCACCAGTGAATCAACGGGAACCTCTGGAAACACCATATATTTT. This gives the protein CATSESTGTSGNTIYF.

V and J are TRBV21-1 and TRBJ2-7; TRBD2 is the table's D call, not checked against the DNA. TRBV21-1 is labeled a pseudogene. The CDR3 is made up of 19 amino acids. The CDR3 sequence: CASSKGEREGRQANYEQYF. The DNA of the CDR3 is TGTGCCAGCAGCAAAGGAGAGCGGGAGGGCCGACAGGCAAACTACGAGCAGTACTTC.

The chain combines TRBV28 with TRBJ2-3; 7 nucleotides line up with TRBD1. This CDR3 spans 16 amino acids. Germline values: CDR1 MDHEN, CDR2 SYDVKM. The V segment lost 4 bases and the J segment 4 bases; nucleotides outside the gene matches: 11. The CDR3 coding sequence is TGTGCCAGCAGTTCCCCAGGGGGTCTTTTGTCAGATACGCAGTATTTT. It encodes CASSSPGGLLSDTQYF.

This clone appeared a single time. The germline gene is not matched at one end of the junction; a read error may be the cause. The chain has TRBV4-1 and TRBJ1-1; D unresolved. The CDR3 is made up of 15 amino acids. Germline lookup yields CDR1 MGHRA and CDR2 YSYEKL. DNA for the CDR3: TGCGCCAGCAGCCGTTATGCGGATATGAACGCTGAAGCTTTCTTT. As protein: CASSRYADMNAEAFF.